This TCR beta chain came from a study of vaccination effects on CD4 cells after COVID-19. There are a few counts of this clone. Its target is unknown. Peptide-pool stimulation followed by sequencing identified expanded antigen-specific CD4+ clonotypes in the ViraFEST assay. Cells that had been cultured for nine to eleven days were the source of isolated CD4+ T cells. Nucleocapsid antibodies stayed negative before and after vaccination, showing no earlier SARS-CoV-2 infection. Assay used: immunoSEQ multiplex PCR; TCRdb lists only in-frame clones, some missing. The repertoire has approximately 74,000 clones, roughly 79% of them found once; the top ten carry 2.5% to 3%. Germline lookup yields CDR1 DFQATT and CDR2 SNEGSKA (reference sequence). With 1 base removed from V and 4 bases from J, the gap between germline ends came to 2 bases. There are 11 residues in the CDR3.

This TCR was recovered from a human donor who received a COVID-19 vaccine. The chain employs TRBV20-1 and TRBJ1-3; D is unresolved. The sample consisted of CD4+ T cells from PBMCs cultured with HCoV-NL63 spike peptides, taken before COVID-19 vaccination. The chain's CDR3 is CSARAGNTIYF. In DNA, the CDR3 is TGCAGTGCTAGAGCGGGAAACACCATATATTTT.